One and the same sample provided the 13 T cell receptor beta chains below, sequenced in a study of T cells in Graves' hyperthyroidism and ophthalmopathy. RNA transcripts served as the template for amplifying TCR beta CDR3 regions. Carried out on the TCR CDR3, a first-round RT-PCR used the HTBI primer set. TCRdb re-derived calls from the multiplex PCR reads in MiXCR, one entry per CDR3 protein. The repertoire holds 600,000 or so distinct CDR3 sequences, approximately 14% seen once, with approximately 13% in the top ten. Material for sequencing was blood. The receptors were gathered from a woman between 45 and 65 years old with Graves' ophthalmopathy.

This clonotype was detected only a few times. The rearrangement links TRBV5-1 to TRBJ2-5; D is unclear. CDR1 SGHRS and CDR2 YFSETQ come from the germline V gene. The CDR3 has 16 residues. V shed 4 bases and J shed 2 bases, with 18 bases lying between them. CDR3 sequence reads: CASSEEPTAHQETQYF. The CDR3 DNA is TGCGCCAGCAGCGAGGAACCTACAGCGCATCAAGAGACCCAGTACTTC.

This clonotype was observed at least ten times. The genes are TRBV12-3 or TRBV12-4 and TRBJ2-3, with no clear D. V was shortened by 6 bases and J by 2 bases, with 12 bases between the two germline ends. The CDR3 loop spans 14 amino acids. CDR3 DNA sequence: TGTGCCAGCAGGCCAAATCCATCCACAGATACGCAGTATTTT. Amino acids: CASRPNPSTDTQYF.

In its sample, this clonotype was seen a few times. The rearrangement joins TRBV6-1 to TRBJ2-1; D assignment may be TRBD1 or TRBD2 (5 bases each). Germline CDR1 reads MNHNS; CDR2 reads SASEGT. This CDR3 spans 13 amino acids. V gave up 4 bases and J gave up 5 bases, with 9 bases separating them. Here the CDR3 DNA reads TGTGCCAGCAGTGCGCCGGGACACAATGAGCAGTTCTTC. Translation gives CASSAPGHNEQFF.

The sample holds many counts of this clonotype. V and J are TRBV27 and TRBJ1-2, with unresolved D. The CDR3 contains 15 residues. V gave up 10 bases and J gave up 2 bases, with 20 bases separating them. Germline-derived CDR1 and CDR2 are MNHEY and SMNVEV (reference sequence). The CDR3 DNA sequence: TGTGCCACCCTATTGAGTCCCGGAACGAACTATGGCTACACCTTC. Protein: CATLLSPGTNYGYTF.

This clonotype showed up many times. This chain links TRBV20-1 with TRBJ1-5; D is unresolved. The CDR3 is 13 residues long. The germline V and J ends were trimmed by 0 bases and 5 bases, with 8 bases remaining between them. Germline CDR1 is DFQATT and CDR2 is SNEGSKA (reference sequence). As DNA, the CDR3 is TGCAGTGCTAGAGATCTGGGTGATCAGCCCCAGCATTTT. Protein product: CSARDLGDQPQHF.

At least ten counts were recorded for this clonotype. The CDR3 DNA is TGTGCTAGTGGGTCCACAGGAGACTATGGCTACACCTTC. This sequence encodes CASGSTGDYGYTF. The chain joins TRBV12-5 to TRBJ1-2, with a weak D call TRBD1 (5 bases). V was pared by 6 bases and J by 3 bases, with 11 bases between. The CDR3 sequence is 13 residues long. Germline assignment: CDR1 LGHNT and CDR2 FRNRAP.

This clonotype was seen only a few times. The chain joins TRBV5-5 to TRBJ2-5, with a weak D call TRBD1 (5 bases). V gave up 3 bases and J gave up 5 bases, with 8 bases separating them. This CDR3 is built from 12 residues. CDR1 is SGHKS, CDR2 YYEKEE, per germline (reference sequence). The CDR3 region is CASSSYRETQYF. Written as DNA, the CDR3 is TGTGCCAGCAGCTCGTACAGGGAGACCCAGTACTTC.

This clonotype was picked up many times. The chain combines TRBV27 with TRBJ1-5; D is undetermined. Germline V gene data show CDR1 as MNHEY and CDR2 as SMNVEV (reference sequence). The CDR3 is made up of 15 amino acids. V was cut by 5 bases and J by 3 bases, with 14 bases left in between. The CDR3 DNA reads as TGTGCCAGCAGTCCTCAGTGGGCCCTCAATCAGCCCCAGCATTTT. Protein product: CASSPQWALNQPQHF.

This clonotype was found many times. The rearrangement uses TRBV6-2 or TRBV6-3 and TRBJ2-1; D remains unclear. CDR1 and CDR2 (germline): MNHEY, SVGEGT. Trimming removed 8 bases from V and 6 bases from J, with 11 bases in between. The CDR3 totals 12 residues. The CDR3 loop reads CASGQGGNEQFF. CDR3 nucleotide sequence: TGTGCCAGCGGCCAAGGTGGCAATGAGCAGTTCTTC.

This clonotype came up many times. The DNA of the CDR3 is TGTGCCAGCAGTGAAACGGGACTAGCGGGAGGGCGATCCTACAATGAGCAGTTCTTC. This gives the protein CASSETGLAGGRSYNEQFF. V is TRBV12-3 or TRBV12-4 and J is TRBJ2-1, with 16 bases fitting TRBD2. V shed 5 bases, J shed 1 base, and the junction held 8 bases outside the gene matches. This CDR3 comprises 19 residues.

In its sample, this clonotype was seen many times. The chain employs TRBV4-2 and TRBJ2-3; D gene uncertain. V lost 1 base and J 2 bases, leaving 10 bases between the germline ends. There are 15 residues in the CDR3. The germline V gene encodes CDR1 LGHNA and CDR2 YNFKEQ. The CDR3 reads CASSQAREATDTQYF. Here the CDR3 DNA reads TGTGCCAGCAGCCAAGCGAGAGAAGCCACAGATACGCAGTATTTT.

This chain connects TRBV10-3 to TRBJ1-6, with TRBD1 matching 7 bases. The germline gives CDR1 ENHRY, CDR2 SYGVKD. CDR3 length: 11 amino acids. V lost 6 bases to trimming and J lost 16 bases; unmatched junction nucleotides: 6. The CDR3 sequence is CAIRVDRALHF. The CDR3 DNA is TGTGCCATCAGGGTAGACAGGGCACTCCACTTT.

This clonotype came up many times. The genes are TRBV20-1 and TRBJ1-6; D is undetermined. CDR1 is DFQATT and CDR2 is SNEGSKA in the germline V gene (reference sequence). The CDR3 sequence is 16 residues long. V lost 0 bases, J lost 0 bases, and 9 bases lay in between. The CDR3 is CSARDAQRSYNSPLHF. DNA for the CDR3: TGCAGTGCTAGAGACGCGCAGCGCTCCTATAATTCACCCCTCCACTTT.